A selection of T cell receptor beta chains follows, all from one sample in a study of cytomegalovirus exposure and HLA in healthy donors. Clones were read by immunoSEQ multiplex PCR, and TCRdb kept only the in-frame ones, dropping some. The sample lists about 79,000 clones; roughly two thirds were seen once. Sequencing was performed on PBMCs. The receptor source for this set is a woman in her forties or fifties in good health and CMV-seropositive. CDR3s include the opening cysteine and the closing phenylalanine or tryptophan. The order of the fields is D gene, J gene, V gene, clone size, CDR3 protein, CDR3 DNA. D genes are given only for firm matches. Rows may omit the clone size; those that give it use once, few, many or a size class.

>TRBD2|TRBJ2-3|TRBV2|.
CASKRGSQGDTQYF
TGTGCCAGCAAGCGGGGAAGTCAAGGAGATACGCAGTATTTT
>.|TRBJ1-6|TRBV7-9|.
CASSLRGGIYNSPLHF
TGTGCCAGCAGCTTGAGGGGGGGTATCTATAATTCACCCCTCCACTTT
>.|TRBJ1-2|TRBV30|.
CAWSVGAFGYTF
TGTGCCTGGAGTGTCGGAGCATTCGGCTACACCTTC
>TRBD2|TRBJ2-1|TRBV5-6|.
CASSFGLAGGNEQFF
TGTGCCAGCAGCTTTGGACTAGCGGGGGGCAATGAGCAGTTCTTC
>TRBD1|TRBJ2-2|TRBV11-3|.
CASGAGDRGFIGELFF
TGTGCCAGCGGGGCGGGCGACAGGGGATTTATCGGGGAGCTGTTTTTT
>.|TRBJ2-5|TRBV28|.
CASSLVYQETQYF
TGTGCCAGCAGTTTAGTCTACCAAGAGACCCAGTACTTC
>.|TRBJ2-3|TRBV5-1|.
CASSPVLIPSTDTQYF
TGCGCCAGCAGCCCCGTACTGATTCCTAGCACAGATACGCAGTATTTT
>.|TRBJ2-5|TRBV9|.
CASSVVPGMQTQYF
TGTGCCAGCAGCGTAGTTCCGGGAATGCAGACCCAGTACTTC
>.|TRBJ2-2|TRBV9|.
CASSVRGTGELFF
TGTGCCAGCAGCGTAAGGGGGACCGGGGAGCTGTTTTTT
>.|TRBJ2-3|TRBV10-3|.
CATGGARITDTQYF
TGTGCCACCGGCGGGGCCAGGATCACAGATACGCAGTATTTT
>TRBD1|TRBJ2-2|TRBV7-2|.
CASSTDRATGELFF
TGTGCCAGCAGCACGGACAGGGCCACCGGGGAGCTGTTTTTT
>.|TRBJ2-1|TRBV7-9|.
CASSLSSGNEQFF
TGTGCCAGCAGCTTATCGTCCGGCAATGAGCAGTTCTTC
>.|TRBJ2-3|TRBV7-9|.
CASHPWRGTDTQYF
TGTGCCAGCCACCCTTGGAGGGGCACAGATACGCAGTATTTT
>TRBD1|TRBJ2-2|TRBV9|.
CASRQGLDGELFF
TGTGCCAGTCGACAGGGATTGGATGGGGAGCTGTTTTTT
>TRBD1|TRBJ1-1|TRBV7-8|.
CASTSYPGTGNTEAFF
TGTGCCAGCACCTCTTATCCCGGGACAGGGAACACTGAAGCTTTCTTT
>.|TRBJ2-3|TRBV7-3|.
CASSLKSGLADTQYF
TGTGCCAGCAGCTTAAAATCGGGTTTAGCAGATACGCAGTATTTT
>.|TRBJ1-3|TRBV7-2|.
CASSLDFGGTGNTIYF
TGTGCCAGCAGCTTAGACTTCGGGGGGACTGGAAACACCATATATTTT
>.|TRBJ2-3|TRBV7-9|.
CASSLISTDTQYF
TGTGCCAGCAGCTTAATCTCGACAGATACGCAGTATTTT
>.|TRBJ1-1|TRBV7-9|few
CASGPHRKLNTEAFF
TGTGCCAGCGGACCCCACAGGAAACTGAACACTGAAGCTTTCTTT
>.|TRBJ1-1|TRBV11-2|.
CASSLYPVRAREAEAFF
TGTGCCAGCAGCTTATACCCTGTAAGGGCTCGGGAAGCTGAAGCTTTCTTT
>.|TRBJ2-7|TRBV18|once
CASSPTNSYEQYF
TGTGCCAGCTCACCGACTAACTCCTACGAGCAGTACTTC
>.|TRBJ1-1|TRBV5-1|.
CASRGAAKNTEAFF
TGCGCCAGCAGAGGGGCGGCTAAGAACACTGAAGCTTTCTTT
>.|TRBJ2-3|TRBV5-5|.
CASSQVSTDTQYF
TGTGCCAGCAGCCAGGTGAGCACAGATACGCAGTATTTT
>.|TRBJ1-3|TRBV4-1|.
CASSQDQLIPGSFSSGNTIYF
TGCGCCAGCAGCCAAGATCAGTTAATACCGGGGTCCTTCAGCTCTGGAAACACCATATATTTT
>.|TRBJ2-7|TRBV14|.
CASSQERQGGREQYF
TGTGCCAGCAGCCAAGAACGCCAGGGGGGTAGGGAGCAGTACTTC
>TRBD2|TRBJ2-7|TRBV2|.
CASSEAGGGRYEQYF
TGTGCCAGCAGTGAAGCTGGGGGGGGGAGGTACGAGCAGTACTTC
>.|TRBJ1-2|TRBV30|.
CAWSSTGVYGYTF
TGTGCCTGGAGTTCAACAGGAGTTTATGGCTACACCTTC
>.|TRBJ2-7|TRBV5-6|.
CASSLTGTYEQYF
TGTGCCAGCAGCTTAACAGGGACCTACGAGCAGTACTTC
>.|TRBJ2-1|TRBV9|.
CASSGRGPEQFF
TGTGCCAGCAGCGGTCGCGGGCCTGAGCAGTTCTTC
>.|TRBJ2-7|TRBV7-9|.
CASSLAGRYEQYF
TGTGCCAGCAGCTTAGCGGGCAGGTACGAGCAGTACTTC
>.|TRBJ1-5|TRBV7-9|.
CASSFEGRDQPQHF
TGTGCCAGCAGCTTCGAGGGGAGGGATCAGCCCCAGCATTTT